Below, 11 T cell receptor beta chains from the same sample are listed, as sequenced in a study of a mutant IDH1 vaccine in newly diagnosed glioma. No cognate antigen is known for these TCRs. Only in-frame clones appear in the TCRdb table, and some are missing; sequencing was by immunoSEQ multiplex PCR. The sample yields about 60,000 clones, around 84% seen once. The sample's time point: week 35, safety follow-up. Topical imiquimod accompanied each vaccine dose, which consisted of 300 ug of mutant IDH1 20-mer peptide. This specimen consisted of PBMCs, obtained from a glioma patient whose treatment included an IDH1 peptide vaccine. Source of these receptors: a man aged 25-45 years with glioma.

The genes are TRBV29-1 and TRBJ2-7; D perhaps matches TRBD2 (6 bases). Trimming took off 6 bases at V and 11 bases at J, with 20 bases between the two ends. Germline V lookup: CDR1 SQVTM, CDR2 ANQGSEA. CDR3 length equals 12 residues. CDR3 coding DNA: TGCAGCGTGGAGGGTACTGGTCTAGGGGAGTACTTC. This codes for CSVEGTGLGEYF.

The V gene is TRBV11-3, the J gene TRBJ1-5; D may be TRBD1 (5 bases). CDR3 length: 19 residues. The germline CDR1 and CDR2 sequences are SGHNT and YENEEA. V shed 1 base and J shed 7 bases, with 26 bases lying between them. Here the CDR3 reads CASSLAGGGWLSQSQPQHF. The CDR3 DNA sequence: TGTGCCAGCAGCTTAGCGGGGGGGGGTTGGCTATCGCAATCCCAGCCCCAGCATTTT.

This chain links TRBV5-6 with TRBJ2-5; tentative D call: TRBD2 (6 bases). The DNA end favors TRBJ2-7, so the J call may be wrong. The CDR3 loop spans 15 amino acids. Germline-derived CDR1 and CDR2 are SGHDT and YYEEEE. The CDR3 sequence: CASSGWGDGSYEQYF. CDR3 coding DNA: TGTGCCAGCAGCGGATGGGGGGATGGCTCCTACGAGCAGTACTTC.

V gene TRBV9 combines with J gene TRBJ1-4, with 11 bases identical to TRBD1. Germline values: CDR1 SGDLS, CDR2 YYNGEE. V was pared by 1 base and J by 7 bases, with 3 bases of the junction left unmatched. This CDR3 comprises 15 residues. CDR3 sequence: CASSVRTGGIEKLFF. DNA for the CDR3: TGTGCCAGCAGCGTAAGGACAGGGGGCATTGAAAAACTGTTTTTT.

The chain joins TRBV18 to TRBJ1-2; perhaps TRBD1 as D (6 bases). Germline V gene data show CDR1 as KGHSH and CDR2 as LQKENI. The V gene lost 1 base and the J gene lost 6 bases, with 9 bases spanning the gap. The CDR3 runs 13 residues. DNA of the CDR3: TGTGCCAGCTCACCACGGGACATTGATGGCTACACCTTC. Amino acid sequence: CASSPRDIDGYTF.

This clone was seen a handful of times. The V call is TRBV4-1, the J call TRBJ1-5; D is ambiguous. This CDR3 spans 16 amino acids. V lost 0 bases and J 2 bases, leaving 11 bases between the germline ends. Germline CDR1 MGHRA, CDR2 YSYEKL. The CDR3 DNA reads TGCGCCAGCAGCCAAGATACAGTATGGGGCAATCAGCCCCAGCATTTT. Encoded protein: CASSQDTVWGNQPQHF.

The genes are TRBV19 and TRBJ1-5, with 10 bases aligning to TRBD1. Germline V gives CDR1 LNHDA, CDR2 SQIVND (reference sequence). There are 15 residues in the CDR3. Trimming took 3 bases from V and 7 from J; bases not matched to a gene: 6. The CDR3: CASSIPDRGHQPQHF. The CDR3 nucleotides read TGTGCCAGTAGTATCCCCGACAGGGGGCACCAGCCCCAGCATTTT.

This clone has just one count. The CDR3 here is CASSATRLAAGAQYF. CDR3 in DNA: TGTGCCAGCAGCGCAACCAGACTAGCGGCCGGGGCCCAGTACTTC. This chain connects TRBV9 to TRBJ2-5; 9 bases map to TRBD2. The CDR3 loop spans 15 amino acids. In germline, CDR1 is SGDLS, CDR2 YYNGEE. V trimming: 3 bases; J trimming: 9 bases; junction bases outside the gene matches: 12.

This chain links TRBV30 with TRBJ1-2; perhaps TRBD1 as D (5 bases). V lost 3 bases and J 8 bases, leaving 22 bases between the germline ends. CDR3 length: 15 residues. Germline-derived CDR1 and CDR2 are GTSNPN and SVGIG (reference sequence). The CDR3 sequence is CAWRGRQRPTLGYTF. CDR3 nucleotides: TGTGCCTGGAGGGGGAGACAGCGGCCAACCTTGGGCTACACCTTC.

The chain couples TRBV5-5 to TRBJ2-2, with a possible D match to TRBD1 (6 bases). Trimming left V 5 bases short and J 3 bases short, with 23 bases between. CDR1 is SGHKS and CDR2 is YYEKEE in the germline V gene (reference sequence). The CDR3 covers 18 residues. CDR3 amino acids: CASRVSLQGMDYTGELFF. In DNA form, the CDR3 reads TGTGCCAGCAGGGTTTCTTTACAGGGTATGGACTACACCGGGGAGCTGTTTTTT.

This clone was detected only once. The J gene is TRBJ2-4, the V gene TRBV4-1, with D unresolved. From germline, CDR1 is MGHRA and CDR2 YSYEKL. The CDR3 loop spans 18 amino acids. Trimming removed 0 bases at V and 0 bases at J, with 15 bases between. In nucleotides, the CDR3 is TGCGCCAGCAGCCAAGACGTATGGAAAGAAGTAGCCAAAAACATTCAGTACTTC. Amino acids: CASSQDVWKEVAKNIQYF.